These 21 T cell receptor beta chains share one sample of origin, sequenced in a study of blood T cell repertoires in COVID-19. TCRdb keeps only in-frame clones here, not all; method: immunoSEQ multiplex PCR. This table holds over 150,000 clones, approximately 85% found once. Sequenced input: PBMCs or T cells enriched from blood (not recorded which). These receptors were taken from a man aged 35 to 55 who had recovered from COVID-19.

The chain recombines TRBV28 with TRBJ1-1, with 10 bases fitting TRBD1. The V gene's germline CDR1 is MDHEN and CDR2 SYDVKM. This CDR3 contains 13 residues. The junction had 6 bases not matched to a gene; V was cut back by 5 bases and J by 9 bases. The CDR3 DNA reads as TGTGCCAGCAGTCCGACAGGGGGCAGGAAAGCTTTCTTT. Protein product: CASSPTGGRKAFF.

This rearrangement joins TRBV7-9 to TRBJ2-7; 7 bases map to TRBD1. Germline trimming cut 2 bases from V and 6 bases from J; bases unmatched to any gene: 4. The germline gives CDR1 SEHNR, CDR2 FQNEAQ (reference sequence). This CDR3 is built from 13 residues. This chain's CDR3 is CASSLPSGGEQYF. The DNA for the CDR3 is TGTGCCAGCAGCTTACCCTCAGGGGGCGAGCAGTACTTC.

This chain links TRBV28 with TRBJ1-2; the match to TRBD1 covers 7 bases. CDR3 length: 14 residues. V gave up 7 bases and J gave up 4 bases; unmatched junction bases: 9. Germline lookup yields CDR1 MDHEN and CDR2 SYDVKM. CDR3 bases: TGTGCCAGCATTGCCTCCGGGACAGTCTATGGCTACACCTTC. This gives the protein CASIASGTVYGYTF.

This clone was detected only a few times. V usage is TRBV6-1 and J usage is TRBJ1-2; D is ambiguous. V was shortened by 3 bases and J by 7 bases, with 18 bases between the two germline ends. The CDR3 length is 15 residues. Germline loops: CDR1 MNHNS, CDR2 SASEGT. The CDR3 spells CASSDNFLLLGGYTF. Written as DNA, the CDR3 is TGTGCCAGCAGTGACAATTTCTTACTGCTAGGTGGCTACACCTTC.

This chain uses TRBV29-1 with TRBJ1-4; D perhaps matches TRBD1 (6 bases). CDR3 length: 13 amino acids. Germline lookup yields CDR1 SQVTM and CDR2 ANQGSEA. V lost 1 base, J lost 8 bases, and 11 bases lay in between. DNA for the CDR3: TGCAGCGTTGAAGGAGGGGGAGTGGAAAAACTGTTTTTT. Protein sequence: CSVEGGGVEKLFF.

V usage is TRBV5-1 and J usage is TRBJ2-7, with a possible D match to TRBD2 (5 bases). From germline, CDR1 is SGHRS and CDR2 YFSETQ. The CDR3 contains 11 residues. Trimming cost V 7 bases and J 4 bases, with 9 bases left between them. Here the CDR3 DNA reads TGCGCCAGCGGCGGAGGTTACGAGCAGTACTTC. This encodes CASGGGYEQYF.

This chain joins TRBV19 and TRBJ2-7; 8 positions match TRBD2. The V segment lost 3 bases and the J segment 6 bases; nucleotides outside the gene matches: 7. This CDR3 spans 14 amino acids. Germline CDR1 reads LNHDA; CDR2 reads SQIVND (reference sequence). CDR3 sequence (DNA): TGTGCCAGTAGTATCCTAGCGGGCGGGGGCGAGCAGTACTTC. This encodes CASSILAGGGEQYF.

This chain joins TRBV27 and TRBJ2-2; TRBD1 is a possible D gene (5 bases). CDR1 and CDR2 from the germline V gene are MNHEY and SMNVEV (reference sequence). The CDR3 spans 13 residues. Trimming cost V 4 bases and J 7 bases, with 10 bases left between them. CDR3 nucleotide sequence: TGTGCCAGCAGTTCTAGGGGATACGGGGAGCTGTTTTTT. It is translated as CASSSRGYGELFF.

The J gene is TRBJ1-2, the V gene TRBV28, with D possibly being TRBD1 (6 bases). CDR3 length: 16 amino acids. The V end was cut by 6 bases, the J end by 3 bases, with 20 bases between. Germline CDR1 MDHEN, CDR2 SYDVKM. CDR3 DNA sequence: TGTGCCAGCAGCAATAAAACGGACAGAGCCCACTATGGCTACACCTTC. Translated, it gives CASSNKTDRAHYGYTF.

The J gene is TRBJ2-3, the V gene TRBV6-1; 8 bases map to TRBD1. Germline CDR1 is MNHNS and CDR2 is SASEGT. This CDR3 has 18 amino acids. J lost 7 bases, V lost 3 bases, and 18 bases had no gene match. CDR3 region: CASSDRTGPAPGWNTQYF. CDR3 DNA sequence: TGTGCCAGCAGTGACCGGACAGGGCCCGCCCCCGGTTGGAATACGCAGTATTTT.

CDR3 coding DNA: TGTGCCAGCAGCACATCACAGGGTTGGACCCAGTACTTC. It is translated as CASSTSQGWTQYF. The chain joins TRBV5-6 to TRBJ2-5, with a tentative D call TRBD1 (6 bases). The germline gives CDR1 SGHDT, CDR2 YYEEEE. V was trimmed by 4 bases and J by 7 bases, leaving 14 bases between them. This CDR3 is 13 amino acids long.

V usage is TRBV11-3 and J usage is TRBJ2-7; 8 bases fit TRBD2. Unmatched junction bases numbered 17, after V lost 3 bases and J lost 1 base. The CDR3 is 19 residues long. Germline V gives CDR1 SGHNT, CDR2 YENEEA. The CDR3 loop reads CASSFSGRGGLRPSYEQYF. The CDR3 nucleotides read TGTGCCAGCAGCTTCTCGGGCCGCGGGGGGTTGCGCCCTTCCTACGAGCAGTACTTC. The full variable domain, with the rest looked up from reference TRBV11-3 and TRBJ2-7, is EAGVVQSPRYKIIEKKQPVAFWCNPISGHNTLYWYLQNLGQGPELLIRYENEEAVDDSQLPKDRFSAERLKGVDSTLKIQPAELGDSAVYLCASSFSGRGGLRPSYEQYFGPGTRLTVT.

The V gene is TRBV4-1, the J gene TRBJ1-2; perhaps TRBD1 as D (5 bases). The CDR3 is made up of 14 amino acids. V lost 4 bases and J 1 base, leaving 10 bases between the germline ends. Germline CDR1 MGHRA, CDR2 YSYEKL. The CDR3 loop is CASSRGDRNYGYTF. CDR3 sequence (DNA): TGCGCCAGCAGCCGCGGGGACCGTAACTATGGCTACACCTTC.

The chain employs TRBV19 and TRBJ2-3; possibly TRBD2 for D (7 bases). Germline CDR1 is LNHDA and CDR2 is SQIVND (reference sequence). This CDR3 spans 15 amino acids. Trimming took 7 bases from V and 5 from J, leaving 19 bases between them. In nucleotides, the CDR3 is TGTGCCAGTACCCAAGGGGGGGGCCAGGGAGATACGCAGTATTTT. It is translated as CASTQGGGQGDTQYF.

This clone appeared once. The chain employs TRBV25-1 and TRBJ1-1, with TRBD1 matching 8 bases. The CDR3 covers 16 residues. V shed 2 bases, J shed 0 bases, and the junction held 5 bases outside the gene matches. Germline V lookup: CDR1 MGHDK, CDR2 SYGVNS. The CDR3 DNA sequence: TGTGCCAGCAGTGAAAGAGGGACAGGCATGAACACTGAAGCTTTCTTT. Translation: CASSERGTGMNTEAFF.

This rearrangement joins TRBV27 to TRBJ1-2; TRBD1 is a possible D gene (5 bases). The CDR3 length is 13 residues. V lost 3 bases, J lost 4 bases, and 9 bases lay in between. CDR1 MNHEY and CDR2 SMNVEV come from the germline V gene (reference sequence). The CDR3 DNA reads TGTGCCAGCAGTTTTCAGGGCAGCTATGGCTACACCTTC. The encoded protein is CASSFQGSYGYTF.

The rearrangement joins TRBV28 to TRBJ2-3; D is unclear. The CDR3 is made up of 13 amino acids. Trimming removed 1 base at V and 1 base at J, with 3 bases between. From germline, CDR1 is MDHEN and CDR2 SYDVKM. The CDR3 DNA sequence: TGTGCCAGCAGTTTATCCGGCACAGATACGCAGTATTTT. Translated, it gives CASSLSGTDTQYF.

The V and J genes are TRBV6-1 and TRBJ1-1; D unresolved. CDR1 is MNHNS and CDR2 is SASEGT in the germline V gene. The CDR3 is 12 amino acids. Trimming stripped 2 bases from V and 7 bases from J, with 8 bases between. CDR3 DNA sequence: TGTGCCAGCAGTGAAATCGAGATTGAAGCTTTCTTT. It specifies CASSEIEIEAFF.

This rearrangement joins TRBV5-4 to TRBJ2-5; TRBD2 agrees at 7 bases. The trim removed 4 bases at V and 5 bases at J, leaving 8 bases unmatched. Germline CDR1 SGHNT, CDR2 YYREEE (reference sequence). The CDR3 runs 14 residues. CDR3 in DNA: TGTGCCAGCAGCCCCTCTAGCGGTCGGGAGACCCAGTACTTC. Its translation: CASSPSSGRETQYF.

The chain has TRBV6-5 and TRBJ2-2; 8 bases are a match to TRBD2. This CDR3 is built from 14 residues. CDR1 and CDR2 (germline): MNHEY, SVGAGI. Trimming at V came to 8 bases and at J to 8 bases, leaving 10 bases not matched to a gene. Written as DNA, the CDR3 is TGTGCCAGCGGGGGACTAGGGGCTATTGGGGAGCTGTTTTTT. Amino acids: CASGGLGAIGELFF.

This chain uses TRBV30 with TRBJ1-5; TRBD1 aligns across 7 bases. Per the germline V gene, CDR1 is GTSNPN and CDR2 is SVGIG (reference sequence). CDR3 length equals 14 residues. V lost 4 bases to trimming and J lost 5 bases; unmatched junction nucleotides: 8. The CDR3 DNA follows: TGTGCCTGGACGTCGAGGGGGCCTTATCAGCCCCAGCATTTT. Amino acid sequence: CAWTSRGPYQPQHF.